Below, 27 T cell receptor beta chains from the same sample are listed, as sequenced in a study of graft-versus-host responses after intestinal transplantation. The method was immunoSEQ multiplex PCR; TCRdb's version includes in-frame clones alone and lacks a portion of them. Among roughly 100,000 clones listed, over 85% were seen once. These TCRs are of unknown antigen specificity. This sample comprised unstimulated CD8+ T cells sorted from spleen or lymph node cells, obtained before intestinal transplant. Receptor source: a human donor who received an intestinal transplant.

The chain is built from TRBV19 and TRBJ1-5; 11 bases are shared with TRBD1. This CDR3 comprises 15 residues. Germline trimming cut 4 bases from V and 2 bases from J; bases unmatched to any gene: 1. CDR1 is LNHDA and CDR2 is SQIVND in the germline V gene (reference sequence). CDR3 nucleotide sequence: TGTGCCAGTAGTACGGGACAGGGGGGCAATCAGCCCCAGCATTTT. Encoded protein: CASSTGQGGNQPQHF.

The chain has TRBV7-9 and TRBJ1-2; 7 nucleotides align to TRBD1. V was pared by 0 bases and J by 2 bases, with 6 bases of the junction left unmatched. CDR1 is SEHNR and CDR2 is FQNEAQ in the germline V gene (reference sequence). The CDR3 covers 16 residues. The CDR3 is CASSLAPQGRNYGYTF. In nucleotides, the CDR3 is TGTGCCAGCAGCTTAGCGCCACAGGGGAGGAACTATGGCTACACCTTC.

The chain links TRBV29-1 to TRBJ1-2; no reliable D call. V lost 4 bases and J lost 0, with 12 bases in between. The CDR3 length is 14 residues. CDR1 is SQVTM, CDR2 ANQGSEA, per germline. CDR3 sequence: CSVAPATSNYGYTF. The CDR3 DNA is TGCAGCGTTGCGCCAGCCACCTCTAACTATGGCTACACCTTC.

The V call is TRBV7-8, the J call TRBJ2-2, with TRBD2 matching over 9 bases. This CDR3 has 17 residues. V lost 2 bases, J lost 1 base, and 5 bases stayed unmatched. Germline loops: CDR1 SGHVS, CDR2 FQNEAQ. CDR3 amino acids: CASSLPTSGWNTGELFF. The CDR3, as DNA: TGTGCCAGCAGCTTACCTACTAGCGGGTGGAACACCGGGGAGCTGTTTTTT. Full variable domain (outside the CDR3, taken from reference TRBV7-8 and TRBJ2-2): GAGVSQSPRYKVAKRGQDVALRCDPISGHVSLFWYQQALGQGPEFLTYFQNEAQLDKSGLPSDRFFAERPEGSVSTLKIQRTQQEDSAVYLCASSLPTSGWNTGELFFGEGSRLTVL.

CDR3 sequence: CASSWAVGQPQHF. The CDR3 DNA reads TGTGCCAGTAGTTGGGCAGTAGGCCAGCCCCAGCATTTT. The chain uses TRBV19 and TRBJ1-5; D gene ambiguous. Germline assignment: CDR1 LNHDA and CDR2 SQIVND (reference sequence). The CDR3 is 13 residues long. V was cut by 5 bases and J by 7 bases, with 12 bases left in between.

This clone was detected only a few times. The chain employs TRBV4-1 and TRBJ1-4, with D perhaps matching TRBD1 (6 bases). V was clipped by 0 bases and J by 7 bases, with 15 bases between them. This CDR3 spans 16 amino acids. CDR1 MGHRA and CDR2 YSYEKL come from the germline V gene. Here the CDR3 DNA reads TGCGCCAGCAGCCAAGAGACAGGTTTGGCGGGTGAAAAACTGTTTTTT. As protein: CASSQETGLAGEKLFF.

V and J are TRBV5-1 and TRBJ2-3; TRBD2 might be the D (6 bases). V dropped 2 bases and J dropped 0 bases, with 10 bases sitting between them. Germline V lookup: CDR1 SGHRS, CDR2 YFSETQ. The CDR3 runs 15 residues. Written as DNA, the CDR3 is TGCGCCAGCAGCTTTGGGGGGACTAGCACAGATACGCAGTATTTT. Encoded protein: CASSFGGTSTDTQYF.

Only one count was recorded for this clone. The gene calls are TRBV7-8 and TRBJ2-2, with TRBD2 as a possible D gene (6 bases). The CDR3 spans 18 residues. CDR1 is SGHVS and CDR2 is FQNEAQ in the germline V gene. Trimming removed 7 bases from V and 0 bases from J, with 21 bases in between. The CDR3 coding sequence is TGTGCCAGCACCTCCTCGGTTGCGGGGCTAACGAACACCGGGGAGCTGTTTTTT. It yields the protein CASTSSVAGLTNTGELFF.

V gene TRBV4-1 combines with J gene TRBJ2-2, with D possibly called TRBD1 or TRBD2 (6 bases each). The CDR3 has 18 residues. Per the germline V gene, CDR1 is MGHRA and CDR2 is YSYEKL. V dropped 1 base and J dropped 5 bases, with 20 bases sitting between them. The CDR3 reads CASSQVPLDRRDTGELFF. The CDR3, as DNA: TGCGCCAGCAGCCAAGTTCCTCTCGACAGGCGGGATACCGGGGAGCTGTTTTTT.

The chain is built from TRBV29-1 and TRBJ1-1; the D gene is possibly TRBD1 (5 bases). The germline V gene encodes CDR1 SQVTM and CDR2 ANQGSEA. The CDR3 consists of 14 residues. Trimming left V 1 base short and J 1 base short, with 10 bases between. The DNA for the CDR3 is TGCAGCGTTGAAGCGGGGGAAGGGAACACTGAAGCTTTCTTT. Protein: CSVEAGEGNTEAFF.

This chain uses TRBV7-2 with TRBJ1-3; D might be TRBD1 (6 bases). The germline CDR1 and CDR2 sequences are SGHTA and FQGNSA. Trimming shortened V by 6 bases and J by 4 bases, and 19 bases separated the two germline ends. The length of the CDR3 is 16 residues. The CDR3 region has the DNA TGTGCCAGCAGTCCTTCGTGGGGGGGCGAAGGAAACACCATATATTTT. This codes for CASSPSWGGEGNTIYF. Combining the CDR3 with reference TRBV7-2 and TRBJ1-3 gives the whole variable domain GAGVSQSPSNKVTEKGKDVELRCDPISGHTALYWYRQSLGQGLEFLIYFQGNSAPDKSGLPSDRFSAERTGGSVSTLTIQRTQQEDSAVYLCASSPSWGGEGNTIYFGEGSWLTVV.

J is TRBJ1-2 and V is TRBV6-5, with no clear D. CDR3 length: 12 residues. Trimming pared 8 bases from V and 2 bases from J, leaving 9 bases between. Per the germline V gene, CDR1 is MNHEY and CDR2 is SVGAGI. CDR3 coding DNA: TGTGCCAGCGGTGACACGAACTATGGCTACACCTTC. This encodes CASGDTNYGYTF.

The V gene is TRBV19, the J gene TRBJ2-7, with D possibly matching TRBD2 (5 bases). Germline-derived CDR1 and CDR2 are LNHDA and SQIVND (reference sequence). Trimming took off 3 bases at V and 2 bases at J, with 11 bases between the two ends. This CDR3 contains 14 residues. CDR3 nucleotide sequence: TGTGCCAGTAGTATTCGGGCGGGCACCTACGAGCAGTACTTC. It translates to CASSIRAGTYEQYF. Full variable domain (missing parts from reference TRBV19 and TRBJ2-7): DGGITQSPKYLFRKEGQNVTLSCEQNLNHDAMYWYRQDPGQGLRLIYYSQIVNDFQKGDIAEGYSVSREKKESFPLTVTSAQKNPTAFYLCASSIRAGTYEQYFGPGTRLTVT.

The V gene is TRBV27, the J gene TRBJ1-6, with 7 bases matching TRBD1. Trimming removed 10 bases from V and 2 bases from J; junction bases left unmatched: 14. Per the germline V gene, CDR1 is MNHEY and CDR2 is SMNVEV (reference sequence). The CDR3 is 17 amino acids. This CDR3 reads CATCPGGISTYNSPLHF. The CDR3 nucleotides read TGTGCCACCTGTCCAGGGGGAATAAGTACCTATAATTCACCCCTCCACTTT.

The gene calls are TRBV7-6 and TRBJ1-1; D is undetermined. The CDR3 has 15 amino acids. The germline V and J ends were trimmed by 5 bases and 5 bases, with 18 bases remaining between them. Germline V CDR1 and CDR2: SGHVS, FNYEAQ. The CDR3 sequence is CASSPFKGGGTEAFF. The DNA for the CDR3 is TGTGCCAGCAGCCCTTTTAAGGGAGGAGGGACTGAAGCTTTCTTT.

J is TRBJ1-4 and V is TRBV6-5, with D possibly matching TRBD1 (6 bases). The V and J ends lost 6 bases and 5 bases respectively, with 10 bases between them. The CDR3 length is 13 residues. CDR1 MNHEY and CDR2 SVGAGI come from the germline V gene. CDR3 region: CASRQTGNEKLFF. The CDR3 DNA follows: TGTGCCAGCAGGCAGACAGGAAATGAAAAACTGTTTTTT.

The rearrangement uses TRBV5-4 and TRBJ2-7; 7 bases are a match to TRBD1. CDR1 is SGHNT and CDR2 is YYREEE in the germline V gene (reference sequence). The CDR3 covers 14 residues. The trim removed 4 bases at V and 3 bases at J, leaving 7 bases unmatched. In nucleotides, the CDR3 is TGTGCCAGCAGCCCATACCAGGGGGACTACGAGCAGTACTTC. It is translated as CASSPYQGDYEQYF.

This sequence joins TRBV9 and TRBJ2-1, with TRBD2 matching over 7 bases. The V gene's germline CDR1 is SGDLS and CDR2 YYNGEE. V gave up 3 bases and J gave up 8 bases; unmatched junction bases: 20. This CDR3 contains 18 residues. DNA of the CDR3: TGTGCCAGCAGCGCCCCCTTTTTCCCGGGGGGTCCCTCGGATGAGCAGTTCTTC. Its protein is CASSAPFFPGGPSDEQFF.

The V call is TRBV7-6, the J call TRBJ1-4; D may be TRBD1 (6 bases). Germline CDR1 reads SGHVS; CDR2 reads FNYEAQ. The CDR3 sequence is 18 residues long. Between the trimmed V and J ends, which lost 0 bases and 5 bases, there was a span of 19 bases. CDR3 bases: TGTGCCAGCAGCTTAGCCCCCGGGACAAAGGAGGGGAATGAAAAACTGTTTTTT. It translates to CASSLAPGTKEGNEKLFF.

V gene TRBV14 combines with J gene TRBJ2-3; D remains unclear. This CDR3 is built from 14 residues. V was cut by 3 bases and J by 2 bases, with 9 bases left in between. CDR1 is SGHDN and CDR2 is FVKESK in the germline V gene. CDR3 in amino acids: CASSHVADTDTQYF. CDR3 bases: TGTGCCAGCAGCCACGTGGCAGACACAGATACGCAGTATTTT.

This clone has a single count. V usage is TRBV4-2 and J usage is TRBJ2-7; D gene ambiguous. Germline V gene data show CDR1 as LGHNA and CDR2 as YNFKEQ. The ends were cut back, 0 bases at V and 1 base at J, with 13 bases in the middle. CDR3 length equals 16 residues. CDR3 bases: TGTGCCAGCAGCCAAGATCCGCCTCCCCTGTCCTACGAGCAGTACTTC. Its protein is CASSQDPPPLSYEQYF.

The chain employs TRBV11-2 and TRBJ1-6, with 9 bases fitting TRBD1. With 4 bases clipped from V and 10 bases from J, the junction kept 11 bases outside the gene matches. CDR1 and CDR2 from the germline V gene are SGHAT and FQNNGV. CDR3 length equals 16 residues. The chain's CDR3 is CASSSYLGTGSSPLHF. In DNA, the CDR3 is TGTGCCAGCAGCTCCTACCTCGGGACAGGGAGCTCACCCCTCCACTTT. Variable domain in full (rest from reference TRBV11-2 and TRBJ1-6): EAGVAQSPRYKIIEKRQSVAFWCNPISGHATLYWYQQILGQGPKLLIQFQNNGVVDDSQLPKDRFSAERLKGVDSTLKIQPAKLEDSAVYLCASSSYLGTGSSPLHFGNGTRLTVT.

The rearrangement links TRBV11-2 to TRBJ1-3, with 7 bases fitting TRBD1. CDR3 length equals 16 residues. Germline V CDR1 and CDR2: SGHAT, FQNNGV. J gave up 0 bases and V 2 bases, and 4 bases lay outside the gene matches. CDR3 sequence reads: CASSLLDRSSGNTIYF. CDR3 nucleotides: TGTGCCAGCAGCTTACTGGACAGGAGCTCTGGAAACACCATATATTTT. The full variable domain, with the rest looked up from reference TRBV11-2 and TRBJ1-3, is EAGVAQSPRYKIIEKRQSVAFWCNPISGHATLYWYQQILGQGPKLLIQFQNNGVVDDSQLPKDRFSAERLKGVDSTLKIQPAKLEDSAVYLCASSLLDRSSGNTIYFGEGSWLTVV.

This rearrangement joins TRBV19 to TRBJ1-1, with TRBD1 as a possible D gene (5 bases). Germline V gene data show CDR1 as LNHDA and CDR2 as SQIVND (reference sequence). V lost 5 bases, J lost 1 base, and 8 bases lay in between. The CDR3 extends over 13 amino acids. The CDR3 DNA is TGTGCCAGTAGTTCCAGGGAGAACACTGAAGCTTTCTTT. Amino acid sequence: CASSSRENTEAFF.

V and J are TRBV20-1 and TRBJ1-2; no reliable D call. The CDR3 is 11 amino acids. Trimming stripped 3 bases from V and 12 bases from J, with 14 bases between. From germline, CDR1 is DFQATT and CDR2 SNEGSKA (reference sequence). CDR3 DNA: TGCAGTGCTAGCGCGTCAGGTCGGCACACCTTC. This gives the protein CSASASGRHTF.

The CDR3 protein is CSVKDRVDEKLFF. The CDR3 nucleotides read TGCAGCGTAAAAGACAGGGTTGATGAAAAACTGTTTTTT. This rearrangement joins TRBV29-1 to TRBJ1-4, with 7 bases aligning to TRBD1. CDR3 length: 13 amino acids. Trimming removed 6 bases from V and 6 bases from J; junction bases left unmatched: 7. Germline V gene data show CDR1 as SQVTM and CDR2 as ANQGSEA.

This chain uses TRBV19 with TRBJ2-3; 10 bases line up with TRBD1. CDR1 LNHDA and CDR2 SQIVND come from the germline V gene (reference sequence). V lost 2 bases, J lost 5 bases, and 10 bases stayed unmatched. This CDR3 is 17 amino acids long. The CDR3 loop reads CASSIPGTGEKGDTQYF. The CDR3 DNA reads TGTGCCAGTAGTATACCCGGGACAGGGGAAAAGGGAGATACGCAGTATTTT.